This T cell receptor beta chain was sequenced during a study of spatial heterogeneity in lung cancer. For the study at large: Tumor regions showed TCR transcript counts that correlated strongly with a T cell module score from matched bulk RNA-seq.

This clonotype rates as large. Its antigen is not identified. V lost 7 bases and J 9 bases, leaving 25 bases between the germline ends. Germline V gene data show CDR1 as KGHDR and CDR2 as SFDVKD. This CDR3 has 16 residues. Study results and limitations: One measure, the expanded intratumoral alpha and beta TCR count, tracked tumor mutation counts.

Each TCR cDNA molecule bore a unique molecular identifier. TCRdb used MiXCR to reprocess the 5' RACE reads, holding one entry per CDR3 protein. The sample carries 3,000 to 3,500 distinct CDR3 sequences, roughly 12% recorded once. Time point given: sample taken at primary tumor resection. Whole RNA, isolated from tumor, nontumor lung or frozen PBMC, was sequenced without prior sorting. The specimen comprised lung tumor tissue, sampled at surgery. The clonotype was recovered from a male donor with early-stage non-small cell lung cancer. V and J are TRBV24-1 and TRBJ2-3; D possibly corresponds to TRBD2 (6 bases). CDR3 loop: CATSKSAGSSPSTQYF. The CDR3, as DNA: TGTGCCACCAGCAAAAGCGCCGGGAGCTCTCCTTCAACGCAGTATTTT.